This record looks at one T cell receptor beta chain sequence and its context. Antigen: not known. All donors were Caucasian adults living in Nashville, Tennessee. This sample stems from a study of shared clonotypes between healthy human individuals. As for the study in general: A donor's plate count was three for CD4 naive and three for CD4 memory; CD8 naive had two and CD8 memory one.

Study-wide results and limits: Represented diversity, genetic and exposure-history alike, was limited by few donors. Larger estimated richness was generally recorded for naive subsets relative to memory subsets.

The ends lost 1 base at V and 2 bases at J; junction bases unmatched: 4. Germline CDR1 reads LGHNT; CDR2 reads FRNRAP. The CDR3 length is 17 residues. The repertoire was sequenced with immunoSEQ multiplex PCR; TCRdb's copy has only in-frame clones and lacks some. The repertoire holds about 1.1 million clones, with approximately 80% as singletons. The rearrangement links TRBV12-5 to TRBJ2-5; TRBD2 aligns across 13 bases. Sequencing was done on a sample of memory CD4+ T cells from PBMCs. Subset defined: CD45RA-negative fraction. The sequence derives from a man aged 18 to 35 in good health. Some clones in this sample may be carry-over from other donors' samples. CDR3 loop: CASGLDGLAGVQETQYF. As DNA, the CDR3 is TGTGCTAGTGGTTTGGACGGACTAGCGGGGGTTCAAGAGACCCAGTACTTC.